This T cell receptor beta chain comes out of a study of T cell repertoires in cytomegalovirus infection. Study-level information: CMV infection plus the matching HLA type was flagged by public TCR beta signatures.

Each CDR3 protein gets one entry after TCRdb re-called the reads with MiXCR. Of approximately 310,000 distinct CDR3 sequences listed, around 25% are singletons. Germline CDR1 SEHNR, CDR2 FQNEAQ (reference sequence). This CDR3 spans 17 amino acids. The V gene end was trimmed by 2 bases and the J gene end by 0 bases; junction bases not matched to a gene: 5. This clonotype appeared many times. As yet, its antigen is unknown. V gene TRBV7-9 combines with J gene TRBJ2-3, with TRBD2 matching over 10 bases. The sample was cultured PBMCs, taken from culture after CMV antigen stimulation. This TCR came from a human donor in good health (CMV status not recorded). Some clones in this sample may be carry-over from other donors' samples. The CDR3 protein is CASSLWATSGSTDTQYF. Here the CDR3 DNA reads TGTGCCAGCAGCTTATGGGCGACTAGCGGGAGCACAGATACGCAGTATTTT. Combining the CDR3 with reference TRBV7-9 and TRBJ2-3 gives the whole variable domain DTGVSQNPRHKITKRGQNVTFRCDPISEHNRLYWYRQTLGQGPEFLTYFQNEAQLEKSRLLSDRFSAERPKGSFSTLEIQRTEQGDSAMYLCASSLWATSGSTDTQYFGPGTRLTVL.